The 20 T cell receptor beta chains given below trace back to one sample, sequenced in a study of metastatic and nonmetastatic thyroid tumors. Using MiXCR, TCRdb reanalyzed the PCR reads. The table has approximately 21,000 clones, about 30% seen once; the top ten hold about 5.5%. All patients were untreated before thyroid surgery. Material: tumor tissue. The receptors were gathered from a female donor with papillary thyroid cancer or a benign thyroid nodule (not recorded which). Some clones in this sample may be carry-over from other donors' samples.

This clone was seen a few times. V is TRBV6-1 and J is TRBJ2-7; TRBD2 matches 14 bases. Germline V gives CDR1 MNHNS, CDR2 SASEGT. Germline trimming cut 4 bases from V and 3 bases from J; bases unmatched to any gene: 5. This CDR3 region has 16 residues. This CDR3 reads CASSGSGTSGSYEQYF. The CDR3 DNA follows: TGTGCCAGCAGTGGCTCCGGGACTAGCGGGAGCTACGAGCAGTACTTC.

Ten or more counts support this clone. This CDR3 is CSVQTGPQGDTQYF. CDR3 DNA: TGCAGCGTTCAGACAGGGCCTCAGGGGGATACGCAGTATTTT. V gene TRBV29-1 combines with J gene TRBJ2-3; TRBD1 agrees at 7 bases. The V and J ends lost 5 bases and 6 bases, in that order; junction bases with no gene match: 11. The CDR3 runs to 14 residues. CDR1 and CDR2 (germline): SQVTM, ANQGSEA.

There are a few counts of this clone. The rearrangement joins TRBV19 to TRBJ2-2; TRBD2 might be the D (6 bases). V dropped 7 bases and J dropped 6 bases, with 12 bases sitting between them. This CDR3 comprises 13 residues. Germline V lookup: CDR1 LNHDA, CDR2 SQIVND (reference sequence). The CDR3 DNA follows: TGTGCCAGTACCAGCGGGTACCCCGGGGAGCTGTTTTTT. Amino acid sequence: CASTSGYPGELFF.

This clone was recorded at least ten times. V is TRBV13 and J is TRBJ2-7; TRBD1 matches at 7 bases. The V gene's germline CDR1 is PRHDT and CDR2 FYEKMQ (reference sequence). CDR3 length: 15 residues. Unmatched junction bases numbered 8, after V lost 4 bases and J lost 2 bases. The CDR3 DNA sequence: TGTGCCAGCAGCTCATCAACGGACAGGACCTACGAGCAGTACTTC. Amino acid sequence: CASSSSTDRTYEQYF.

This clone was seen at least ten times. The chain links TRBV19 to TRBJ2-5; TRBD2 aligns across 8 bases. V lost 6 bases to trimming and J lost 5 bases; unmatched junction nucleotides: 11. Germline assignment: CDR1 LNHDA and CDR2 SQIVND (reference sequence). This CDR3 is 15 amino acids long. The CDR3 nucleotides are TGTGCCAGTAGCAGGGTGGGGACGGGGGGGGAGACCCAGTACTTC. Amino acids: CASSRVGTGGETQYF.

This clone appeared many times. The chain employs TRBV18 and TRBJ1-1, with a weak D call TRBD1 (5 bases). The length of the CDR3 is 13 residues. The germline CDR1 and CDR2 sequences are KGHSH and LQKENI. V was shortened by 4 bases and J by 0 bases, with 6 bases between the two germline ends. CDR3 amino acids: CASSRGLNTEAFF. In DNA, the CDR3 is TGTGCCAGCTCACGGGGCCTGAACACTGAAGCTTTCTTT. Full variable domain (remainder filled in from reference TRBV18 and TRBJ1-1): NAGVMQNPRHLVRRRGQEARLRCSPMKGHSHVYWYRQLPEEGLKFMVYLQKENIIDESGMPKERFSAEFPKEGPSILRIQQVVRGDSAAYFCASSRGLNTEAFFGQGTRLTVV.

Comment on this clone: The identical CDR3 is also encoded by other nucleotide sequences in the sample. The chain carries TRBV11-3 and TRBJ2-5, with 11 bases matching TRBD2. Germline CDR1 reads SGHNT; CDR2 reads YENEEA. The V segment lost 5 bases and the J segment 11 bases; nucleotides outside the gene matches: 16. The CDR3 consists of 16 residues. The CDR3: CASSQGRLAGFGTQYF. CDR3 nucleotides: TGTGCCAGCAGCCAAGGGAGACTAGCGGGGTTTGGGACACAGTACTTC.

This clone was counted only a few times. Just one base apart from a much larger clone, this may be a read error. V and J are TRBV24-1 and TRBJ1-2; 7 bases agree with TRBD1. The CDR3 consists of 14 residues. CDR1 KGHDR and CDR2 SFDVKD come from the germline V gene. The V gene end was trimmed by 8 bases and the J gene end by 7 bases; junction bases not matched to a gene: 12. The DNA of the CDR3 is TGTGCCACCATTGACCCTCAGGGGGGCTGTGGCTACACCTTC. Residues: CATIDPQGGCGYTF.

This clone was found many times. The V call is TRBV20-1, the J call TRBJ2-4; no definite D call. CDR1 is DFQATT, CDR2 SNEGSKA, per germline (reference sequence). The CDR3 is 10 amino acids. Trimming took 3 bases from V and 3 from J, leaving 0 bases between them. Here the CDR3 reads CSASKNIQYF. In DNA, the CDR3 is TGCAGTGCTAGCAAAAACATTCAGTACTTC.

This clone was observed a handful of times. At one end the junction does not follow the germline gene, possibly because of a read error. This sequence joins TRBV7-8 and TRBJ2-7; D not resolved. Germline V gene lookup returns CDR1 SGHVS and CDR2 FQNEAQ. CDR3 length equals 11 residues. CDR3 DNA: TGTGCCAGTAGCTTAAACGACGAGCAGTACTTC. It yields the protein CASSLNDEQYF.

This clone has ten or more counts. V is TRBV7-8 and J is TRBJ1-3; D is possibly TRBD1 (6 bases). In germline, CDR1 is SGHVS, CDR2 FQNEAQ. The ends were cut back, 1 base at V and 2 bases at J, with 12 bases in the middle. The CDR3 contains 16 residues. DNA of the CDR3: TGTGCCAGCAGCTTAGTATGGGGGGGCGCTGGAAACACCATATATTTT. This translates into CASSLVWGGAGNTIYF.

The chain couples TRBV6-5 to TRBJ1-4; no firm D call. Germline assignment: CDR1 MNHEY and CDR2 SVGAGI. Trimming cost V 4 bases and J 6 bases, with 18 bases left between them. This CDR3 contains 16 residues. CDR3 protein: CASSFGEFGPHEKLFF. For the CDR3, the DNA is TGTGCCAGCAGTTTCGGGGAGTTCGGTCCCCATGAAAAACTGTTTTTT.

This rearrangement joins TRBV20-1 to TRBJ1-1; TRBD1 agrees at 10 bases. V was pared by 0 bases and J by 1 base, with 5 bases of the junction left unmatched. Germline V gene lookup returns CDR1 DFQATT and CDR2 SNEGSKA (reference sequence). The CDR3 runs 16 residues. CDR3 coding DNA: TGCAGTGCTAGAGACTTGGACAGGGGGACGAACACTGAAGCTTTCTTT. As protein: CSARDLDRGTNTEAFF.

Concerning this clone itself: A read error may explain this, as a much larger clone is one base away. The same CDR3 is also encoded by other DNA sequences in this sample. V is TRBV11-2 and J is TRBJ2-3; weak D call: TRBD1 (5 bases). This CDR3 has 16 amino acids. V lost 5 bases and J lost 5, with 20 bases in between. Per the germline V gene, CDR1 is SGHAT and CDR2 is FQNNGV. CDR3: CASSLGGTGPLDTQYF. The CDR3 DNA is TGTGCCAGCAGCCTAGGTGGAACAGGCCCGTTAGATACGCAGTATTTT.

The chain recombines TRBV11-2 with TRBJ2-7; 7 nucleotides agree with TRBD1. The ends lost 1 base at V and 2 bases at J; junction bases unmatched: 5. The CDR3 has 15 amino acids. Germline V gene lookup returns CDR1 SGHAT and CDR2 FQNNGV. This CDR3 reads CASSLGRGPPYEQYF. DNA for the CDR3: TGTGCCAGCAGCTTAGGTAGGGGGCCCCCCTACGAGCAGTACTTC.

J is TRBJ2-7 and V is TRBV20-1; no reliable D call. Germline V gene data show CDR1 as DFQATT and CDR2 as SNEGSKA (reference sequence). The CDR3 consists of 11 residues. The V end was cut by 3 bases, the J end by 2 bases, with 5 bases between. CDR3 in amino acids: CSARATYEQYF. CDR3 nucleotides: TGCAGTGCTAGGGCCACCTACGAGCAGTACTTC.

This clone was found many times. The gene calls are TRBV6-1 and TRBJ2-5; 7 positions match TRBD2. V dropped 7 bases and J dropped 1; count of bases not matched to a gene: 6. CDR3 length equals 14 residues. Germline V gene sequence: CDR1 MNHNS, CDR2 SASEGT. The chain's CDR3 is CASNPAGTQETQYF. DNA for the CDR3: TGTGCCAGCAATCCAGCGGGGACCCAAGAGACCCAGTACTTC.

The chain has TRBV11-2 and TRBJ2-1, with 8 bases matching TRBD2. V lost 1 base to trimming and J lost 4 bases; unmatched junction nucleotides: 3. The CDR3 runs to 15 residues. Germline V gene data show CDR1 as SGHAT and CDR2 as FQNNGV. The CDR3 reads CASSLGTSGYNEQFF. CDR3 DNA: TGTGCCAGCAGCTTAGGAACTAGCGGATACAATGAGCAGTTCTTC.

The table lists this clone with many counts. A read error may explain this, as a much larger clone is one base away. At the DNA level, this CDR3 is encoded by other sequences in the same sample as well. This sequence joins TRBV10-3 and TRBJ2-1; 8 bases line up with TRBD1. Germline values: CDR1 ENHRY, CDR2 SYGVKD. J was trimmed by 4 bases and V by 10 bases; bases with no gene match: 6. This CDR3 is built from 13 residues. CDR3 nucleotide sequence: TGTGCCAGCGGACAGGGCGAATACAATGAGCAGTTCTTC. It is translated as CASGQGEYNEQFF.

The sample holds many counts of this clone. The rearrangement links TRBV5-6 to TRBJ2-5; D may be TRBD1 or TRBD2 (5 bases each). Germline CDR1 reads SGHDT; CDR2 reads YYEEEE. This CDR3 is 16 amino acids long. V was shortened by 4 bases and J by 10 bases, with 26 bases between the two germline ends. CDR3 bases: TGTGCCAGCAGCCTGTTGCGCGGACGGTGGGACGAGGACCAGTACTTC. Protein product: CASSLLRGRWDEDQYF. The variable domain in full, completed from reference TRBV5-6 and TRBJ2-5, reads DAGVTQSPTHLIKTRGQQVTLRCSPKSGHDTVSWYQQALGQGPQFIFQYYEEEERQRGNFPDRFSGHQFPNYSSELNVNALLLGDSALYLCASSLLRGRWDEDQYFGPGTRLLVL.